Sequencing of this T cell receptor (beta chain) was carried out in a study of metastatic and nonmetastatic thyroid tumors. The overall study: From malignant and benign thyroid patients, repertoires in blood and in tumor or nodule tissue were compared.

The sample holds many counts of this clone. Its antigen is undetermined. The sample has other DNA sequences that encode this CDR3 too. The authors' processing: CDR3 differences across clinicopathological groups were used to build a distant-metastasis classifier for papillary thyroid cancer. TCRdb reprocessed the PCR reads via MiXCR. It is TCRdb's table, rather than the study itself, that gives the V and J calls and clone size. The sample includes about 53,000 clones, roughly 20% of them seen just once. All patients were treatment-naive before thyroid surgery. Trimming took off 4 bases at V and 0 bases at J, with 13 bases between the two ends. The length of the CDR3 is 15 residues. Germline assignment: CDR1 MNHEY and CDR2 SMNVEV (reference sequence). Study-level findings and limits: In blood and tumor, TCR beta diversity was reportedly significantly higher in malignant thyroid tumors than in benign nodules.

The sequence derives from a female donor with papillary thyroid cancer or a benign thyroid nodule (not recorded which). Some clones in this sample may be carry-over from other donors' samples. The sample consisted of blood. V gene TRBV27 combines with J gene TRBJ2-7; D gene unclear. The CDR3, as DNA: TGTGCCAGCAGTTCCGTCGGGCCTTACTCCTACGAGCAGTACTTC. Amino acids: CASSSVGPYSYEQYF.